This T cell receptor beta chain originates from a study of vaccination and CD4 T cells after COVID-19. In this sample, this clonotype turned up a few times. Its matching antigen is unknown. Described treatment: roughly 11-day PBMC culture with coronavirus spike peptide pools or control peptides (ViraFEST assay). ViraFEST sequenced TCRs after peptide-pool expansion of antigen-specific T cells. Following a culture period (around eleven days), negative selection was used to isolate CD4+ T cells. An Oncomine TCR Beta short-read assay was used to sequence the DNA from cultured CD4+ T cells. In TCRdb, the PCR reads were re-called with MiXCR into one record per CDR3 protein. The sample has roughly 12,000 distinct CDR3 sequences, roughly half seen once. This sequence originates from a human donor who had recovered from COVID-19. The sequenced sample consisted of CD4+ T cells from blood, cultured in vitro.

This CDR3 reads CASSRQGWETQYF. In nucleotides, the CDR3 is TGTGCCAGTAGTCGACAGGGCTGGGAGACCCAGTACTTC. The V and J genes are TRBV19 and TRBJ2-5, with TRBD1 identical over 7 bases. After removal of 5 bases from V and 5 bases from J, the junction contained 5 bases not matched to a gene. Germline CDR1 reads LNHDA; CDR2 reads SQIVND (reference sequence). There are 13 residues in the CDR3.